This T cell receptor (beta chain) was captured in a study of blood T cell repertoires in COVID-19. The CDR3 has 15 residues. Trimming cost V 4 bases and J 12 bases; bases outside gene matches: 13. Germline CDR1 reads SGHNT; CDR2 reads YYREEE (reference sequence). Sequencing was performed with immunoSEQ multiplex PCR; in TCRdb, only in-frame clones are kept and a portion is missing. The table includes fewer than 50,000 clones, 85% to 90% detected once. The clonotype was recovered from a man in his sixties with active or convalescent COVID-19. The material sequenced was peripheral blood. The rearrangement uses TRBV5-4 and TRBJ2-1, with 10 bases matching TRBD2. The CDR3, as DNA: TGTGCCAGCAGCCCGGAAGGGCTAGCGGGAGTGGGGCAGTTCTTC. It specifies CASSPEGLAGVGQFF.